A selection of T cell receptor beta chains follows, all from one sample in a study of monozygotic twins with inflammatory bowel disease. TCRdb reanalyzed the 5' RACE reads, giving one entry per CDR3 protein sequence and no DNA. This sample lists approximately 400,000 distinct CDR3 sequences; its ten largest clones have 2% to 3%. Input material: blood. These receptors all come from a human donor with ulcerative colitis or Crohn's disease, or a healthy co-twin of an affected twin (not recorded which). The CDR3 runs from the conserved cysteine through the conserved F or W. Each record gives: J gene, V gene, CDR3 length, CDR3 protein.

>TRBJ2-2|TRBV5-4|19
CASSLVGSSGSTNTGELFF
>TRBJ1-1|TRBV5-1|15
CASSQDRGLGTEAFF
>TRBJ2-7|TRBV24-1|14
CATSDSDRAGEQYF
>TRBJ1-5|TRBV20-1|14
CSARRQASNQPQHF
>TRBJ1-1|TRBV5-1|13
CASSLIVGEGAFF
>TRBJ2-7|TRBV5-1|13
CASSLDRVDEQYF
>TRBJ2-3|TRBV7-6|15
CASSPSGGLTDTQYF
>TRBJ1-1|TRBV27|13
CASREGPWTEAFF
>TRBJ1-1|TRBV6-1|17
CASSPQTNPRGGTEAFF
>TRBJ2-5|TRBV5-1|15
CASSLVGQGPRTQYF
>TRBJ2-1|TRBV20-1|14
CSADDSLLYNEQFF
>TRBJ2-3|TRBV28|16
CASTPPITTSTDTQYF
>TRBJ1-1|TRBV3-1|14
CASTRGLMNTEAFF
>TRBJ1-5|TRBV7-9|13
CASSLGSPQPQHF
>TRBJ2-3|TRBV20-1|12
CSFPGGTDTQYF
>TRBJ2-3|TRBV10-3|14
CAIKSSGATDTQYF
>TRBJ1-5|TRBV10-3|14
CAINREGAGQPQHF
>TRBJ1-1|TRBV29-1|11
CSVEFLSEAFF
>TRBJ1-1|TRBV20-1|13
CSADRTGTAEAFF
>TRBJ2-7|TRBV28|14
CASTLQVNLGEQYF
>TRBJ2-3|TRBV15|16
CATSRVWRLSTDTQYF
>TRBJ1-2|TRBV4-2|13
CASSQAQGDGYTF
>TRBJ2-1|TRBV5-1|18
CASSAGTSGVSSYNEQFF
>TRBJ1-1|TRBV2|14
CASSAGRKKAEAFF
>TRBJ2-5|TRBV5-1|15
CASSLAWTGQETQYF
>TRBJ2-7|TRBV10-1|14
CASSPEYSSYEQYF
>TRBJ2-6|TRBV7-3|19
CASSLSPRQYSSGANVLTF
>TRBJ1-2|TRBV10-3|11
CAISKGVGYTF
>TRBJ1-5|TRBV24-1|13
CATSDSGNQPQHF
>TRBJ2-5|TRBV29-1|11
CSVELVGTQYF
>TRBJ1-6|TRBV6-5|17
CASSYLGGISYNSPLHF
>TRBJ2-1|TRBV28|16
CASSLGGRASYNEQFF
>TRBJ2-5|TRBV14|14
CASSRDRGWETQYF
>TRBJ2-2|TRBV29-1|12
CSGEGHTGELFF
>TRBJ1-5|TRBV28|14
CASSLRDSYQPQHF
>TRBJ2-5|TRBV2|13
CASSELGTSTQYF
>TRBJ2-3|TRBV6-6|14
CASSYTLFTDTQYF
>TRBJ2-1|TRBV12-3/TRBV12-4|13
CASASGGYNEQFF
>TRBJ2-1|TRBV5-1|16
CASSRDRGAGGNEQFF
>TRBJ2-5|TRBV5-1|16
CASSLTGLAYQETQYF
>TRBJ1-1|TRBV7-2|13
CASSLKEYTEAFF
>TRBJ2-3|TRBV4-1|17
CASSQFGTSGSTDTQYF
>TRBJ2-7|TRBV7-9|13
CASSYRDHYEQYF
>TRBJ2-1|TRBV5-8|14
CASSTGEHVDEQFF
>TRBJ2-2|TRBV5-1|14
CASSRTGDTGELFF
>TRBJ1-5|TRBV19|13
CASSMEGGQPQHF
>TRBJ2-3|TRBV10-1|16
CASSGLAGGVTDTQYF
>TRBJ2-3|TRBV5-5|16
CASSTSRDSSTDTQYF
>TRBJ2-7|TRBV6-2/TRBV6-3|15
CASSPPSNFGYEQYF
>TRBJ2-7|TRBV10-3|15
CAISESGGGAYEQYF
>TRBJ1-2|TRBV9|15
CASSVATGRNYGYTF